Below are 26 T cell receptor beta chains sequenced from a single sample in a study of early T cells in non-severe SARS-CoV-2 infection. TCRdb re-called the 5' RACE reads through MiXCR, storing one row per CDR3 protein. Seen here are about 92,000 distinct CDR3 sequences, approximately 17% observed once, and the top ten hold roughly 1.2%. The sample was whole blood. Source of these receptors: an adult who was a healthcare worker with PCR-confirmed SARS-CoV-2 infection or an uninfected control (not recorded which).

This clonotype was seen repeatedly, ten times or more. The chain links TRBV7-9 to TRBJ1-1, with D tentatively TRBD1 (5 bases). In germline, CDR1 is SEHNR, CDR2 FQNEAQ (reference sequence). This CDR3 region has 13 residues. The ends were cut back, 4 bases at V and 5 bases at J, with 11 bases in the middle. CDR3 region: CASSSGGETEAFF. CDR3 sequence (DNA): TGTGCCAGCAGCTCCGGAGGGGAGACTGAAGCTTTCTTT.

This clonotype was detected ten times or more. V and J are TRBV11-2 and TRBJ2-7; D gene uncertain. Germline loops: CDR1 SGHAT, CDR2 FQNNGV. Trimming took off 5 bases at V and 5 bases at J, with 7 bases between the two ends. The CDR3 runs 11 residues. This CDR3 reads CASSTRNEQYF. CDR3 nucleotides: TGTGCCAGCAGCACCAGAAACGAGCAGTACTTC.

This rearrangement joins TRBV7-2 to TRBJ2-2, with D tentatively TRBD2 (5 bases). The CDR3 contains 15 residues. Trimming left V 2 bases short and J 6 bases short, with 13 bases between. CDR1 and CDR2 from the germline V gene are SGHTA and FQGNSA. The CDR3 bases are TGTGCCAGCAGCTTACTAGCATTCGGGCCCGGGGAGCTGTTTTTT. Translated: CASSLLAFGPGELFF.

This clonotype was seen a few times. Here the CDR3 reads CSARSPGATGGYTF. The CDR3 DNA sequence: TGCAGTGCTAGATCTCCAGGGGCGACGGGCGGCTACACCTTC. This chain links TRBV20-1 with TRBJ1-2; perhaps TRBD1 as D (6 bases). Per the germline V gene, CDR1 is DFQATT and CDR2 is SNEGSKA (reference sequence). The CDR3 contains 14 residues. V was pared by 2 bases and J by 8 bases, with 18 bases between.

This chain uses TRBV2 with TRBJ1-5, with a weak D call TRBD1 (6 bases). The CDR3 has 17 amino acids. Deletions cut 6 bases from V and 1 base from J, with 19 bases between. Germline CDR1 reads SNHLY; CDR2 reads FYNNEI. Written as DNA, the CDR3 is TGTGCCAGCAGCGTTCGTAGAAGGACAGAGAGCAATCAGCCCCAGCATTTT. Encoded protein: CASSVRRRTESNQPQHF.

The V and J genes are TRBV7-2 and TRBJ2-7; D is ambiguous. The V end lost 5 bases, the J end lost 4 bases, and 6 bases lay between the germline ends. The CDR3 runs to 11 residues. Germline V gene lookup returns CDR1 SGHTA and CDR2 FQGNSA. The CDR3 DNA reads as TGTGCCAGCAGCCCAAATTACGAGCAGTACTTC. Amino acid sequence: CASSPNYEQYF.

This clonotype was found a few times. The rearrangement joins TRBV6-2 or TRBV6-3 to TRBJ2-1; 10 positions match TRBD2. Germline CDR1 is MNHEY and CDR2 is SVGEGT. Trimming took 5 bases from V and 6 from J; bases not matched to a gene: 7. The CDR3 spans 15 residues. The CDR3 DNA reads TGTGCCAGCAGTCCTCTAGCGGGAGATATCAATGAGCAGTTCTTC. Amino acid sequence: CASSPLAGDINEQFF.

The rearrangement links TRBV7-9 to TRBJ2-1; TRBD2 matches 9 bases. The CDR3 spans 15 residues. Losses at the gene ends were 2 bases for V and 7 bases for J; bases not matched to a gene: 6. The germline V gene has CDR1 SEHNR and CDR2 FQNEAQ (reference sequence). CDR3 amino acids: CASSLILAGKNEQFF. In DNA, the CDR3 is TGTGCCAGCAGCTTAATTCTAGCGGGAAAGAATGAGCAGTTCTTC.

The chain is built from TRBV28 and TRBJ1-1; 7 bases map to TRBD1. The CDR3 has 15 residues. Per germline, CDR1 MDHEN and CDR2 SYDVKM. Trimming cost V 5 bases and J 5 bases; bases outside gene matches: 11. The CDR3 here is CASSPTDRLGTEAFF. The DNA of the CDR3 is TGTGCCAGCAGTCCGACGGACAGGTTGGGGACTGAAGCTTTCTTT.

This clonotype showed up many times. The chain is built from TRBV28 and TRBJ1-1, with D maybe TRBD1 (6 bases). This CDR3 is 15 amino acids long. V dropped 9 bases and J dropped 6 bases, with 23 bases sitting between them. Looked up from germline, CDR1 is MDHEN and CDR2 is SYDVKM. The CDR3 DNA sequence: TGTGCCAGTCGTAACAGACTGGGGGGGCAGTCTGAAGCTTTCTTT. Its protein product is CASRNRLGGQSEAFF.

V gene TRBV5-6 combines with J gene TRBJ1-2, with a weak D call TRBD1 (6 bases). Germline values: CDR1 SGHDT, CDR2 YYEEEE. CDR3 length: 18 residues. Trimming took off 0 bases at V and 3 bases at J, with 21 bases between the two ends. CDR3 sequence reads: CASSLDRVWRMPDYGYTF. The CDR3, as DNA: TGTGCCAGCAGCTTGGACAGGGTTTGGAGAATGCCTGACTATGGCTACACCTTC.

V and J are TRBV27 and TRBJ1-4; D remains ambiguous. Trimming removed 5 bases at V and 3 bases at J, with 4 bases between. This CDR3 spans 12 amino acids. Germline assignment: CDR1 MNHEY and CDR2 SMNVEV (reference sequence). The CDR3 here is CASSPPNEKLFF. The DNA for the CDR3 is TGTGCCAGCAGTCCTCCTAATGAAAAACTGTTTTTT.

This clonotype appeared a few times. The genes are TRBV7-2 and TRBJ2-7; D uncertain. This CDR3 has 12 residues. V lost 5 bases, J lost 4 bases, and 9 bases lay in between. Germline-derived CDR1 and CDR2 are SGHTA and FQGNSA. The CDR3 DNA is TGTGCCAGCAGCCAAGGTAGATACGAGCAGTACTTC. It is translated as CASSQGRYEQYF.

CDR3 sequence (DNA): TGTGCCAGCAGTACCCCCAAGAACACTGAAGCTTTCTTT. It is translated as CASSTPKNTEAFF. This chain joins TRBV6-6 and TRBJ1-1; the D is unclear. The CDR3 runs 13 residues. V lost 5 bases and J 1 base, leaving 8 bases between the germline ends. Germline-derived CDR1 and CDR2 are MNHNY and SVGAGI (reference sequence).

This clonotype was counted a few times. CDR3 protein: CSVEDDGYGYTF. In DNA form, the CDR3 reads TGCAGCGTTGAAGATGACGGCTATGGCTACACCTTC. The V call is TRBV29-1, the J call TRBJ1-2; D uncertain. Germline CDR1 reads SQVTM; CDR2 reads ANQGSEA. V gave up 0 bases and J gave up 4 bases, with 6 bases separating them. This CDR3 has 12 amino acids.

This chain joins TRBV6-5 and TRBJ2-1; D is unresolved. The CDR3 spans 15 residues. Germline CDR1 and CDR2: MNHEY and SVGAGI. The V end was cut by 7 bases, the J end by 4 bases, with 17 bases between. The CDR3 region has the DNA TGTGCCAGCACCCCCATACCCGGACGGTACAATGAGCAGTTCTTC. It translates to CASTPIPGRYNEQFF.

This clonotype occurred a few times. This chain uses TRBV20-1 with TRBJ2-1, with 9 bases identical to TRBD2. The V gene end was trimmed by 6 bases and the J gene end by 1 base; junction bases not matched to a gene: 7. The CDR3 length is 15 residues. The V gene's germline CDR1 is DFQATT and CDR2 SNEGSKA (reference sequence). The CDR3 bases are TGCAGTGCCGCCCCGGGACTAGCTTCCTACAATGAGCAGTTCTTC. It specifies CSAAPGLASYNEQFF.

The V and J genes are TRBV20-1 and TRBJ2-1; D possibly uses TRBD1 or TRBD2 (5 bases each). Germline V gene lookup returns CDR1 DFQATT and CDR2 SNEGSKA (reference sequence). Trimming left V 4 bases short and J 4 bases short, with 14 bases between. The CDR3 has 14 amino acids. Here the CDR3 reads CSATGAGPYNEQFF. The CDR3 DNA reads TGCAGTGCTACCGGGGCGGGCCCATACAATGAGCAGTTCTTC.

The rearrangement joins TRBV21-1 to TRBJ1-3; the D call of TRBD1 is as the table states it, not checked on the DNA. TRBV21-1 is a pseudogene. This CDR3 is built from 16 residues. The CDR3 protein is CASSIGGTDSGNTIYF. The CDR3 DNA reads as TGTGCCAGCAGCATAGGGGGGACCGACTCTGGAAACACCATATATTTT.

The rearrangement links TRBV12-3 or TRBV12-4 to TRBJ2-6, with D maybe TRBD1 (5 bases). CDR3 length: 18 amino acids. Trimming took 3 bases from V and 0 from J, leaving 15 bases between them. Here the CDR3 reads CASSFNPGLGSGANVLTF. The CDR3 DNA reads TGTGCCAGCAGTTTCAATCCAGGGCTCGGCTCTGGGGCCAACGTCCTGACTTTC.

This clonotype was seen a few times. The V and J genes are TRBV12-3 or TRBV12-4 and TRBJ2-7, with 8 bases fitting TRBD2. The CDR3 spans 12 residues. The junction had 1 base not matched to a gene; V was cut back by 2 bases and J by 7 bases. The CDR3 here is CASSLSGGEQYF. For the CDR3, the DNA is TGTGCCAGCAGTTTATCGGGGGGGGAGCAGTACTTC.

The chain joins TRBV12-3 or TRBV12-4 to TRBJ2-5, with D possibly being TRBD2 (7 bases). Trimming left V 5 bases short and J 6 bases short, with 10 bases between. The length of the CDR3 is 12 residues. The CDR3 bases are TGTGCCAGCAGTGGGGGGGACAAGACCCAGTACTTC. Amino acid sequence: CASSGGDKTQYF.

The V and J genes are TRBV6-2 or TRBV6-3 and TRBJ2-7; no reliable D call. This CDR3 has 14 amino acids. V lost 2 bases to trimming and J lost 4 bases, with 12 bases between them. Germline CDR1 MNHEY, CDR2 SVGEGT. The CDR3 sequence is CASSYPGSPYEQYF. The DNA for the CDR3 is TGTGCCAGCAGTTACCCCGGCTCTCCTTACGAGCAGTACTTC.

This clonotype was detected ten times or more. V is TRBV24-1 and J is TRBJ1-6; D call uncertain. Germline CDR1 KGHDR, CDR2 SFDVKD. Trimming removed 1 base from V and 9 bases from J, with 6 bases in between. This CDR3 contains 13 residues. In nucleotides, the CDR3 is TGTGCCACCAGTGATTTCGGGAGTTCACCCCTCCACTTT. Translated, it gives CATSDFGSSPLHF.

V and J are TRBV20-1 and TRBJ2-1, with a tentative D call TRBD1 (5 bases). Per germline, CDR1 DFQATT and CDR2 SNEGSKA (reference sequence). The CDR3 sequence is 15 residues long. V was trimmed by 0 bases and J by 7 bases, leaving 16 bases between them. CDR3 in DNA: TGCAGTGCTAGAGATGGACGACAGTTCCAAAATGAGCAGTTCTTC. Residues: CSARDGRQFQNEQFF.

The chain links TRBV28 to TRBJ1-1; TRBD1 agrees at 9 bases. There are 15 residues in the CDR3. The V gene end was trimmed by 6 bases and the J gene end by 1 base; junction bases not matched to a gene: 6. Germline CDR1 reads MDHEN; CDR2 reads SYDVKM. The CDR3 DNA is TGTGCCAGCAGCCGGACAGGGGTAAAGAACACTGAAGCTTTCTTT. As protein: CASSRTGVKNTEAFF. The whole variable domain, remainder taken from reference TRBV28 and TRBJ1-1, is DVKVTQSSRYLVKRTGEKVFLECVQDMDHENMFWYRQDPGLGLRLIYFSYDVKMKEKGDIPEGYSVSREKKERFSLILESASTNQTSMYLCASSRTGVKNTEAFFGQGTRLTVV.